This TCR beta chain emerged from a study of T cell responses to AZD1222 COVID-19 vaccine. Overall study results and limits: After two AZD1222 doses, spike-specific TCR breadth and depth rose versus day 0.

Assay used: immunoSEQ multiplex PCR; TCRdb lists only in-frame clones, some missing. The data contain about 100,000 clones, just under 90% of them singletons. Between the trimmed V and J ends, which lost 5 bases and 7 bases, there was a span of 15 bases. This CDR3 spans 13 amino acids. Germline loops: CDR1 MNHNY, CDR2 SVGAGI (reference sequence). For this clone: Its specificity is not known.

Sequences were derived from peripheral blood, sampled on day 0 of AZD1222 vaccination. The V and J genes are TRBV6-6 and TRBJ2-7; D possibly corresponds to TRBD1 (6 bases). This TCR was recovered from an adult in good health. Here the CDR3 reads CASSPLTGSEQYF. In DNA form, the CDR3 reads TGTGCCAGCAGTCCCCTCACAGGGAGTGAGCAGTACTTC.